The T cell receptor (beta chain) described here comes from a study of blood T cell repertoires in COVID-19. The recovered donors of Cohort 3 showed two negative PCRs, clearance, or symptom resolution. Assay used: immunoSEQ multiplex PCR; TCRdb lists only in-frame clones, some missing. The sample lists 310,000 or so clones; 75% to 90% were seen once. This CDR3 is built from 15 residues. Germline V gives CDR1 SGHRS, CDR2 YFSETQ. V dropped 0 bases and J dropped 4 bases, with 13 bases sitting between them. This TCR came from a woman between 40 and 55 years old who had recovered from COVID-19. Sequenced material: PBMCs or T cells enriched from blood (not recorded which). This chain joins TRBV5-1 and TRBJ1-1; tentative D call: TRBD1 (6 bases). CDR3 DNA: TGCGCCAGCAGCTTGGAAGGGGGACGGGGCACTGAAGCTTTCTTT. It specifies CASSLEGGRGTEAFF.